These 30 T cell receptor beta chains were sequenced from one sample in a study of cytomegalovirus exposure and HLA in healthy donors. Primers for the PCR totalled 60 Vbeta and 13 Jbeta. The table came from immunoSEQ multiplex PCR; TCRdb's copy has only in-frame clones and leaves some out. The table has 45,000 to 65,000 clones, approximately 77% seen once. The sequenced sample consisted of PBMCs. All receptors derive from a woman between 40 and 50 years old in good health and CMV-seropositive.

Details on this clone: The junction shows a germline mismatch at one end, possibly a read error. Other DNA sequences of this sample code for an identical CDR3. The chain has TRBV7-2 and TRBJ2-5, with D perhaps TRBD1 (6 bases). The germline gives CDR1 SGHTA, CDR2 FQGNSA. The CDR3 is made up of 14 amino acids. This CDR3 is CASSSNTGWETQYF. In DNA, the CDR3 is TGCGCCAGCAGCTCGAACACAGGGTGGGAGACCCAGTACTTC.

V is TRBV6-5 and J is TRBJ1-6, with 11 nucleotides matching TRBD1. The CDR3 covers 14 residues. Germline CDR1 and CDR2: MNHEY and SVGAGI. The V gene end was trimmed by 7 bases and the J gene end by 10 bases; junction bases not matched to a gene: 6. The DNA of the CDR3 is TGTGCCAGCATCCGGACAGGGGGCGAGTCACCCCTCCACTTT. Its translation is CASIRTGGESPLHF.

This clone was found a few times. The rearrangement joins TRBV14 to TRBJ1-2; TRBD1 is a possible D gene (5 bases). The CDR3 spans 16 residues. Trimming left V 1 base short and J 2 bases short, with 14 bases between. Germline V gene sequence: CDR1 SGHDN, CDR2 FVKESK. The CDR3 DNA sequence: TGTGCCAGCAGCCAAGTGGGCAGGGCGCCGAACTATGGCTACACCTTC. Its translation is CASSQVGRAPNYGYTF.

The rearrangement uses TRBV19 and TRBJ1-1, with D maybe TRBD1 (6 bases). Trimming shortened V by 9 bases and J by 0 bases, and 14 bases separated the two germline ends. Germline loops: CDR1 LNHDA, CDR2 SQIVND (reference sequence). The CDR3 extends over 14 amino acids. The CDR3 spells CASPQGWVNTEAFF. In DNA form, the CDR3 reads TGTGCCAGCCCACAGGGATGGGTGAACACTGAAGCTTTCTTT.

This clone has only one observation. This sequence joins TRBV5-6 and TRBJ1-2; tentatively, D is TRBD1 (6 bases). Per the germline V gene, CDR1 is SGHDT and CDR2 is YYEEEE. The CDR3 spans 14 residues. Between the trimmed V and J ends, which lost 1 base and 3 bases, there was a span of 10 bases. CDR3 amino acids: CASSLFRGDYGYTF. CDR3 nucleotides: TGTGCCAGCAGCTTGTTCAGGGGCGACTATGGCTACACCTTC. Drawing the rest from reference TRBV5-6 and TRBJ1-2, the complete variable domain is DAGVTQSPTHLIKTRGQQVTLRCSPKSGHDTVSWYQQALGQGPQFIFQYYEEEERQRGNFPDRFSGHQFPNYSSELNVNALLLGDSALYLCASSLFRGDYGYTFGSGTRLTVV.

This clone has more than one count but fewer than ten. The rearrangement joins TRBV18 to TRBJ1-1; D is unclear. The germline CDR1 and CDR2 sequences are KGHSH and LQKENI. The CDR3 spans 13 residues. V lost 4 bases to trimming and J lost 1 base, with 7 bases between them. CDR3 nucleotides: TGTGCCAGCTCACACACAGAGAACACTGAAGCTTTCTTT. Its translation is CASSHTENTEAFF.

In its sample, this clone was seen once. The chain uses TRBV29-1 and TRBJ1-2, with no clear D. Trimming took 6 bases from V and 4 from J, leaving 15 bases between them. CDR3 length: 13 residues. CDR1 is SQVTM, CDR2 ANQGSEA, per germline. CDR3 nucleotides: TGCAGCGTAGATGAGGGTCCGGGCTATGGCTACACCTTC. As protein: CSVDEGPGYGYTF. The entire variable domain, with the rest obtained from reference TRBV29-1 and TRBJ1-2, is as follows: SAVISQKPSRDICQRGTSLTIQCQVDSQVTMMFWYRQQPGQSLTLIATANQGSEATYESGFVIDKFPISRPNLTFSTLTVSNMSPEDSSIYLCSVDEGPGYGYTFGSGTRLTVV.

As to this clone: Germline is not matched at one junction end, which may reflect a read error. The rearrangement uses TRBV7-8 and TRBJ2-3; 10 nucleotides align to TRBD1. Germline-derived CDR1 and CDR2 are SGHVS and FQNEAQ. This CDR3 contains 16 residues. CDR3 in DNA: TGTGCCAGCAGCGTAGCGCCGGGACAGGGGACAGATACGCAGTATTTT. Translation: CASSVAPGQGTDTQYF.

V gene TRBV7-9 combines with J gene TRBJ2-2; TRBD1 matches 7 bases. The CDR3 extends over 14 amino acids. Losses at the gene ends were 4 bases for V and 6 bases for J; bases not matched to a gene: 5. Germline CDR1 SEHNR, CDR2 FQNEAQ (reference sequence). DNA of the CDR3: TGTGCCAGCAGCTCCCGGACAGGCCCCGGGGAGCTGTTTTTT. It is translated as CASSSRTGPGELFF.

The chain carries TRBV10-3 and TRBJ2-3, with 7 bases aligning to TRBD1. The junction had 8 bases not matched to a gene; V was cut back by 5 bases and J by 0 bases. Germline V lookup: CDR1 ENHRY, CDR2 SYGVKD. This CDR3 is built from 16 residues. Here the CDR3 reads CAISPSRDSSTDTQYF. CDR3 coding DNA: TGTGCCATCAGTCCGTCCCGGGACAGTAGCACAGATACGCAGTATTTT.

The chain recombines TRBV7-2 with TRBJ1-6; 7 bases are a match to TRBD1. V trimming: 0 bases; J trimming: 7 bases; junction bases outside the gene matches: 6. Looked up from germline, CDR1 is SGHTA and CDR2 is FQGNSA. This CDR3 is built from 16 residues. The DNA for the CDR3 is TGTGCCAGCAGCTTAGCTTCCGGACAGGCCAATTCACCCCTCCACTTT. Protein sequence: CASSLASGQANSPLHF.

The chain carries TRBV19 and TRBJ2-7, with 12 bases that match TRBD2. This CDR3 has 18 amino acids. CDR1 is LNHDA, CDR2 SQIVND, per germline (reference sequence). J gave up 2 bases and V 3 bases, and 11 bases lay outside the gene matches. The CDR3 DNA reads TGTGCCAGTAGTATCCATTCCCGGACTAGCGGGGTTCCCTACGAGCAGTACTTC. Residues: CASSIHSRTSGVPYEQYF.

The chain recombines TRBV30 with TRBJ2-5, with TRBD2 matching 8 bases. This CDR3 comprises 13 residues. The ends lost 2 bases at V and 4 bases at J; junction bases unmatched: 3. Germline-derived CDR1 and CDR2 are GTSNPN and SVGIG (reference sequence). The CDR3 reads CAWSREGGETQYF. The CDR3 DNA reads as TGTGCCTGGAGTCGGGAGGGCGGAGAGACCCAGTACTTC. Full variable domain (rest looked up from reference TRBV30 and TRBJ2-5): SQTIHQWPATLVQPVGSPLSLECTVEGTSNPNLYWYRQAAGRGLQLLFYSVGIGQISSEVPQNLSASRPQDRQFILSSKKLLLSDSGFYLCAWSREGGETQYFGPGTRLLVL.

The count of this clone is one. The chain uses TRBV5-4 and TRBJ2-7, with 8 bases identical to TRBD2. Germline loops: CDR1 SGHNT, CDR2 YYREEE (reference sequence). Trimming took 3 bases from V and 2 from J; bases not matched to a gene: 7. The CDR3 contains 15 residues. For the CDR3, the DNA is TGTGCCAGCAGCTCCTTGGCGGGGGGAACCTACGAGCAGTACTTC. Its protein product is CASSSLAGGTYEQYF.

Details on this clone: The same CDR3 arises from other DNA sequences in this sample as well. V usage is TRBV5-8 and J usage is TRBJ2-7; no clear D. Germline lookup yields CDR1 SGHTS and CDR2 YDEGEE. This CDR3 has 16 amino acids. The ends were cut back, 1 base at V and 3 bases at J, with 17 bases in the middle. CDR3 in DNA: TGTGCCAGCAGCTTGATGCAGGCAGGCAGTTTCTACGAGCAGTACTTC. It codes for CASSLMQAGSFYEQYF.

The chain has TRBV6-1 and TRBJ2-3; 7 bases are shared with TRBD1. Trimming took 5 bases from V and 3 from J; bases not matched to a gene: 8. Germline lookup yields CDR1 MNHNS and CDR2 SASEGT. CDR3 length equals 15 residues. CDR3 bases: TGTGCCAGCAGTCAAGACAGGGTTGGAACAGATACGCAGTATTTT. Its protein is CASSQDRVGTDTQYF.

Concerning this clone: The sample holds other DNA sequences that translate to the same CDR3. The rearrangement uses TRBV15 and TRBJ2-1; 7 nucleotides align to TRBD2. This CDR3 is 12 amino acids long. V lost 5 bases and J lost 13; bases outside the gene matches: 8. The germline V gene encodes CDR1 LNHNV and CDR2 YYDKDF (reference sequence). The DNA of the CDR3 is TGTGCCACCAGCGCCCGAAGCGGGGTACAGTTCTTC. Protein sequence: CATSARSGVQFF.

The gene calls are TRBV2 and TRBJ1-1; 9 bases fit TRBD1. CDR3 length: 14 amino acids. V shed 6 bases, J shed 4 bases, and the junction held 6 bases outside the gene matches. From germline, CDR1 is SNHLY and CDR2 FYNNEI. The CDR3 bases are TGTGCCAGCAGACCCGGGACAGGGTCCACTGAAGCTTTCTTT. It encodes CASRPGTGSTEAFF.

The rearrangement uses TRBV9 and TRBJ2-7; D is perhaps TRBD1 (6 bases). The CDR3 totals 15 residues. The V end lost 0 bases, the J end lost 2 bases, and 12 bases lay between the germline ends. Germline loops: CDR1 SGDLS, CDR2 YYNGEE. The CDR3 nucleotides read TGTGCCAGCAGCGTAGATCTGGGGGCAACCTACGAGCAGTACTTC. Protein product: CASSVDLGATYEQYF.

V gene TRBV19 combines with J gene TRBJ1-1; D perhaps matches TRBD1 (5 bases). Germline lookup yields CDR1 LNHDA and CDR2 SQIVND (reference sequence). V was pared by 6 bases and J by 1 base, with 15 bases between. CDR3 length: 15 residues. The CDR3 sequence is CASRFRAGTNTEAFF. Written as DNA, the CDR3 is TGTGCCAGTAGGTTTAGAGCGGGGACGAACACTGAAGCTTTCTTT.

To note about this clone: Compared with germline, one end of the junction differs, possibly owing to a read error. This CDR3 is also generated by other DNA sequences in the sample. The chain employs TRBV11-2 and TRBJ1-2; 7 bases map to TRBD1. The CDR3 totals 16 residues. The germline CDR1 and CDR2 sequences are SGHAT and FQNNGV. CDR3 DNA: TGTGCCAGCAGCTCTCTAACTACGACAGGGCTCTATGGCTACACTTTC. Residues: CASSSLTTTGLYGYTF.

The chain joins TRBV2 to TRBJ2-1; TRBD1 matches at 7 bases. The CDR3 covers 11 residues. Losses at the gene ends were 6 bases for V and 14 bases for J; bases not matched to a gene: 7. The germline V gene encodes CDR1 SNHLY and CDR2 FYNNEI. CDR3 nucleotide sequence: TGTGCCAGCAGCGTTTCGGGACAGAAGTTCTTC. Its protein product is CASSVSGQKFF.

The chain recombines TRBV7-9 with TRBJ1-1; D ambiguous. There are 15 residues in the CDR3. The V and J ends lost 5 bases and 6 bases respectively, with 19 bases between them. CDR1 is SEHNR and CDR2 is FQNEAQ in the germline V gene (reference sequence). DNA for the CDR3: TGTGCCAGCAGCCCGAGCCCCCACCTAACCGCTGAAGCTTTCTTT. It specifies CASSPSPHLTAEAFF. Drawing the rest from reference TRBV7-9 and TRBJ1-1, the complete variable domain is DTGVSQNPRHKITKRGQNVTFRCDPISEHNRLYWYRQTLGQGPEFLTYFQNEAQLEKSRLLSDRFSAERPKGSFSTLEIQRTEQGDSAMYLCASSPSPHLTAEAFFGQGTRLTVV.

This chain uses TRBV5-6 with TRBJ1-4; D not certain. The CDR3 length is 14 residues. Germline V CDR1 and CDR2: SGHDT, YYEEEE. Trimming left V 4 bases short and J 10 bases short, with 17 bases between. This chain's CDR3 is CASSPRGGSGKLFF. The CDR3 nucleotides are TGTGCCAGCAGCCCCCGAGGAGGGAGTGGAAAACTGTTTTTT.

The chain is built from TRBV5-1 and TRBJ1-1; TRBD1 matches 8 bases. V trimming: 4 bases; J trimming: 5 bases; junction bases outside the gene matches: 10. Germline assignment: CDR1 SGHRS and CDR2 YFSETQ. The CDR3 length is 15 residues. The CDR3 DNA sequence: TGCGCCAGCAGCCCCGGGGACAGGTGGGGGACTGAAGCTTTCTTT. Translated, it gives CASSPGDRWGTEAFF.

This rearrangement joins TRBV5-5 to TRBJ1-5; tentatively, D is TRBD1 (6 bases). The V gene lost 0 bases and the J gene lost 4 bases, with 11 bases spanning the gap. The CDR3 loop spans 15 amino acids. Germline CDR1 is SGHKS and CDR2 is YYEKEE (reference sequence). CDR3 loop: CASSLVPGVNQPQHF. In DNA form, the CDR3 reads TGTGCCAGCAGCTTGGTGCCAGGGGTTAATCAGCCCCAGCATTTT. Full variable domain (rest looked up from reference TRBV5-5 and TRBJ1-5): DAGVTQSPTHLIKTRGQQVTLRCSPISGHKSVSWYQQVLGQGPQFIFQYYEKEERGRGNFPDRFSARQFPNYSSELNVNALLLGDSALYLCASSLVPGVNQPQHFGDGTRLSIL.

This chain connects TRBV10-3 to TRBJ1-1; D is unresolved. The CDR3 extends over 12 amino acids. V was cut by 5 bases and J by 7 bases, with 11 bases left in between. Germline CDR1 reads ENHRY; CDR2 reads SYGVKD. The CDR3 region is CAISPSRDEAFF. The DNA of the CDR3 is TGTGCCATCAGTCCCTCCCGGGATGAAGCTTTCTTT.

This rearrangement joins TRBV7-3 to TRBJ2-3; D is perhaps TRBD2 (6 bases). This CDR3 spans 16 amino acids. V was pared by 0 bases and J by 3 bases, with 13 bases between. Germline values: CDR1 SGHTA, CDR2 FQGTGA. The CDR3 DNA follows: TGTGCCAGCAGCTTAACTCCGGGACTGTCAACAGATACGCAGTATTTT. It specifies CASSLTPGLSTDTQYF.

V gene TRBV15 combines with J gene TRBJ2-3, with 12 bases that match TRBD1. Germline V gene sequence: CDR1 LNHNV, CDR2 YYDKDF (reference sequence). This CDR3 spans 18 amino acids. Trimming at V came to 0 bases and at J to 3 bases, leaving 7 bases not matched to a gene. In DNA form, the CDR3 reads TGTGCCACCAGCAGAGATTCAGGGACAGGGGGCAGGACAGATACGCAGTATTTT. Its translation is CATSRDSGTGGRTDTQYF.

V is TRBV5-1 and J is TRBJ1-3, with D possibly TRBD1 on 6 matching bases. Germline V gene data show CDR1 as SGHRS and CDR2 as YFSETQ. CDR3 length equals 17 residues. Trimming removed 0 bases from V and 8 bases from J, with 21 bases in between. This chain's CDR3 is CASSLGLLQGSKYTIYF. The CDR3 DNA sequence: TGCGCCAGCAGCTTGGGCCTACTCCAGGGGTCTAAGTACACCATATATTTT.